One and the same sample provided the 24 T cell receptor beta chains below, sequenced in a study of cytomegalovirus exposure and HLA in healthy donors. Amplification used 60 Vbeta primers and 13 Jbeta primers. Only in-frame clones appear in the TCRdb table, and some are missing; sequencing was by immunoSEQ multiplex PCR. The sample carries over 100,000 clones, more than 65% recorded once. The specimen sequenced was PBMCs. The source is a male donor in good health and CMV-seropositive.

The chain is built from TRBV4-1 and TRBJ2-2; no reliable D call. With 4 bases removed from V and 1 base from J, the gap between germline ends came to 7 bases. The CDR3 is 14 amino acids. In germline, CDR1 is MGHRA, CDR2 YSYEKL. The CDR3 is CASSLTGNTGELFF. DNA for the CDR3: TGCGCCAGCAGCCTGACTGGGAACACCGGGGAGCTGTTTTTT.

On this clone: Within the sample, other DNA sequences also encode this same CDR3. J is TRBJ1-1 and V is TRBV5-4; the match to TRBD1 covers 9 bases. Germline CDR1 reads SGHNT; CDR2 reads YYREEE (reference sequence). Unmatched junction bases numbered 13, after V lost 4 bases and J lost 3 bases. The CDR3 loop spans 17 amino acids. CDR3 nucleotides: TGTGCCAGCAGCAAGGGGGCTACAGGGGGCTCGTACACTGAAGCTTTCTTT. Translating it yields CASSKGATGGSYTEAFF.

This chain joins TRBV21-1 and TRBJ1-4. TRBV21-1 is reported as a pseudogene. The CDR3 has 18 residues. CDR3 DNA sequence: TGTGCCAGCAGCAAGGAGTGGGAGCGGCCAGGAACTAAGGAAAAACTGTTTTTT. This sequence encodes CASSKEWERPGTKEKLFF.

This rearrangement joins TRBV19 to TRBJ2-4; 8 bases align to TRBD1. There are 17 residues in the CDR3. Germline V gene data show CDR1 as LNHDA and CDR2 as SQIVND (reference sequence). With V trimmed by 6 bases and J by 0 bases, 10 bases remained unmatched. The DNA for the CDR3 is TGTGCCAGTAGCCTTAAAGGGACAGGACGAGCCAAAAACATTCAGTACTTC. This encodes CASSLKGTGRAKNIQYF. Supplemented by reference TRBV19 and TRBJ2-4, the full variable domain reads DGGITQSPKYLFRKEGQNVTLSCEQNLNHDAMYWYRQDPGQGLRLIYYSQIVNDFQKGDIAEGYSVSREKKESFPLTVTSAQKNPTAFYLCASSLKGTGRAKNIQYFGAGTRLSVL.

V gene TRBV7-9 combines with J gene TRBJ1-1; no firm D call. V lost 4 bases and J 1 base, leaving 19 bases between the germline ends. Germline V gene lookup returns CDR1 SEHNR and CDR2 FQNEAQ (reference sequence). The CDR3 extends over 17 amino acids. The CDR3 DNA is TGTGCCAGCAGCTCCGGGATGATTTTTACACCGAACACTGAAGCTTTCTTT. It specifies CASSSGMIFTPNTEAFF. The full variable domain, its missing parts supplied by reference TRBV7-9 and TRBJ1-1, is DTGVSQNPRHKITKRGQNVTFRCDPISEHNRLYWYRQTLGQGPEFLTYFQNEAQLEKSRLLSDRFSAERPKGSFSTLEIQRTEQGDSAMYLCASSSGMIFTPNTEAFFGQGTRLTVV.

The V and J genes are TRBV13 and TRBJ1-1; 8 bases line up with TRBD1. V lost 1 base to trimming and J lost 9 bases; unmatched junction nucleotides: 10. The CDR3 extends over 15 amino acids. CDR1 and CDR2 from the germline V gene are PRHDT and FYEKMQ (reference sequence). The CDR3 DNA reads as TGTGCCAGCAGCTTAGAAGAAGGACAGGGCCGTAAAGCTTTCTTT. Protein: CASSLEEGQGRKAFF.

In DNA, the CDR3 is TGTGCCAGCTCACCGGCCGGGACTAGCGGGGGCCACTCCTACGAGCAGTACTTC. Translated: CASSPAGTSGGHSYEQYF. This chain connects TRBV18 to TRBJ2-7; 14 positions agree with TRBD2. The V and J ends lost 3 bases and 0 bases, in that order; junction bases with no gene match: 7. This CDR3 region has 18 residues. Germline assignment: CDR1 KGHSH and CDR2 LQKENI.

This clone has just a few counts. This chain links TRBV2 with TRBJ2-3, with a possible D match to TRBD1 (6 bases). This CDR3 has 15 amino acids. V was shortened by 3 bases and J by 4 bases, with 14 bases between the two germline ends. CDR1 SNHLY and CDR2 FYNNEI come from the germline V gene. The DNA of the CDR3 is TGTGCCAGCAGTGATGGATCCCCAGGGGCAGATACGCAGTATTTT. Translated, it gives CASSDGSPGADTQYF.

A note on this clone: Sequence at one end of the junction differs from germline and may be a read error. This rearrangement joins TRBV10-3 to TRBJ1-4; D perhaps matches TRBD1 (5 bases). Germline lookup yields CDR1 ENHRY and CDR2 SYGVKD. The length of the CDR3 is 14 residues. The CDR3 coding sequence is TGTGCCAGCAGTGAAACGGCAGGGCATGAAAAACTGTTTTTT. It is translated as CASSETAGHEKLFF.

The chain couples TRBV28 to TRBJ1-5, with a tentative D call TRBD1 (6 bases). The CDR3 is made up of 16 amino acids. Germline loops: CDR1 MDHEN, CDR2 SYDVKM. The V end was cut by 2 bases, the J end by 9 bases, with 20 bases between. This chain's CDR3 is CASSLRRGQPVLPQHF. CDR3 bases: TGTGCCAGCAGTTTACGCAGGGGCCAACCGGTTCTGCCCCAGCATTTT. The full variable domain, rest sourced from reference TRBV28 and TRBJ1-5, is DVKVTQSSRYLVKRTGEKVFLECVQDMDHENMFWYRQDPGLGLRLIYFSYDVKMKEKGDIPEGYSVSREKKERFSLILESASTNQTSMYLCASSLRRGQPVLPQHFGDGTRLSIL.

The V and J genes are TRBV7-3 and TRBJ1-1; possibly TRBD1 for D (5 bases). This CDR3 region has 13 residues. The V gene's germline CDR1 is SGHTA and CDR2 FQGTGA. V lost 6 bases, J lost 2 bases, and 10 bases lay in between. In DNA, the CDR3 is TGTGCCAGCAGTCTGGGGACTAACACTGAAGCTTTCTTT. Amino acid sequence: CASSLGTNTEAFF.

Points on this clone: At one end the junction does not follow the germline gene, possibly because of a read error. The V call is TRBV7-9, the J call TRBJ2-5, with D perhaps matching TRBD2 (6 bases). The CDR3 extends over 14 amino acids. CDR1 and CDR2 (germline): SEHNR, FQNEAQ (reference sequence). CDR3 DNA sequence: TGTTCCAGCAGCCTTAGTGGGGGAGGAGAGACCCAGTACTTC. Amino acid sequence: CSSSLSGGGETQYF.

This clone was seen only a few times. This sequence joins TRBV10-3 and TRBJ2-3, with D tentatively TRBD1 (6 bases). Trimming stripped 6 bases from V and 6 bases from J, with 16 bases between. CDR1 ENHRY and CDR2 SYGVKD come from the germline V gene. CDR3 size: 14 residues. CDR3 DNA sequence: TGTGCCATCAGGACCCAACAGGGTTCGGATACGCAGTATTTT. It is translated as CAIRTQQGSDTQYF.

The V and J genes are TRBV15 and TRBJ1-5; no reliable D call. Germline V gives CDR1 LNHNV, CDR2 YYDKDF (reference sequence). V was cut by 0 bases and J by 2 bases, with 8 bases left in between. The CDR3 has 15 amino acids. The CDR3 DNA follows: TGTGCCACCAGCAGAGATTCAGGTCGCAATCAGCCCCAGCATTTT. It yields the protein CATSRDSGRNQPQHF.

The chain carries TRBV6-1 and TRBJ2-7; 7 bases are a match to TRBD1. This CDR3 is 14 amino acids long. Germline-derived CDR1 and CDR2 are MNHNS and SASEGT. J gave up 3 bases and V 8 bases, and 10 bases lay outside the gene matches. CDR3 bases: TGTGCCAGCTTTGGGACAGCGCCTAACTACGAGCAGTACTTC. The encoded protein is CASFGTAPNYEQYF.

The chain employs TRBV5-6 and TRBJ2-3; 9 bases align to TRBD2. The CDR3 has 15 residues. CDR1 SGHDT and CDR2 YYEEEE come from the germline V gene. V was clipped by 2 bases and J by 4 bases; unmatched bases: 5. For the CDR3, the DNA is TGTGCCAGCAGCTTTAGCGGGAGATTCGCAGATACGCAGTATTTT. Amino acids: CASSFSGRFADTQYF.

The CDR3 nucleotides are TGTGCCAGTAGTATCCCAGGGTGGGAGAACACTGAAGCTTTCTTT. The encoded protein is CASSIPGWENTEAFF. This chain connects TRBV19 to TRBJ1-1, with D perhaps TRBD1 (5 bases). In germline, CDR1 is LNHDA, CDR2 SQIVND (reference sequence). Trimming cost V 3 bases and J 1 base, with 12 bases left between them. The CDR3 contains 15 residues.

V gene TRBV28 combines with J gene TRBJ1-5; D is perhaps TRBD1 (5 bases). The germline V gene encodes CDR1 MDHEN and CDR2 SYDVKM. This CDR3 is built from 14 residues. V lost 2 bases to trimming and J lost 6 bases, with 11 bases between them. The CDR3 region has the DNA TGTGCCAGCAGTTTAGGTCAGGGCAGTCAGCCCCAGCATTTT. Protein: CASSLGQGSQPQHF. Full variable domain (outside the CDR3, taken from reference TRBV28 and TRBJ1-5): DVKVTQSSRYLVKRTGEKVFLECVQDMDHENMFWYRQDPGLGLRLIYFSYDVKMKEKGDIPEGYSVSREKKERFSLILESASTNQTSMYLCASSLGQGSQPQHFGDGTRLSIL.

The chain couples TRBV19 to TRBJ2-1, with D unresolved. Trimming left V 5 bases short and J 3 bases short, with 20 bases between. Looked up from germline, CDR1 is LNHDA and CDR2 is SQIVND (reference sequence). This CDR3 region has 17 residues. CDR3 coding DNA: TGTGCCAGTAGTTGGATTCAAGCGCAGACTCACTACAATGAGCAGTTCTTC. Translating gives CASSWIQAQTHYNEQFF. Full variable domain (outside the CDR3, taken from reference TRBV19 and TRBJ2-1): DGGITQSPKYLFRKEGQNVTLSCEQNLNHDAMYWYRQDPGQGLRLIYYSQIVNDFQKGDIAEGYSVSREKKESFPLTVTSAQKNPTAFYLCASSWIQAQTHYNEQFFGPGTRLTVL.

The chain is built from TRBV18 and TRBJ1-1; TRBD1 matches at 7 bases. The CDR3 is 16 amino acids. J lost 4 bases, V lost 2 bases, and 10 bases had no gene match. Germline CDR1 reads KGHSH; CDR2 reads LQKENI. DNA for the CDR3: TGTGCCAGCTCACCAAAAGGGGGCTCGTTGAGCACTGAAGCTTTCTTT. This encodes CASSPKGGSLSTEAFF. The full variable domain, in which reference TRBV18 and TRBJ1-1 provide the parts outside the CDR3, is NAGVMQNPRHLVRRRGQEARLRCSPMKGHSHVYWYRQLPEEGLKFMVYLQKENIIDESGMPKERFSAEFPKEGPSILRIQQVVRGDSAAYFCASSPKGGSLSTEAFFGQGTRLTVV.

J is TRBJ2-2 and V is TRBV11-2; no definite D call. V shed 4 bases and J shed 4 bases, with 13 bases lying between them. Germline V gives CDR1 SGHAT, CDR2 FQNNGV. The CDR3 loop spans 15 amino acids. The CDR3 is CASSSPRVATGELFF. In nucleotides, the CDR3 is TGTGCCAGCAGCTCTCCCCGGGTTGCCACCGGGGAGCTGTTTTTT.

This chain joins TRBV19 and TRBJ2-1; 8 positions match TRBD2. V lost 5 bases, J lost 4 bases, and 10 bases stayed unmatched. Germline loops: CDR1 LNHDA, CDR2 SQIVND (reference sequence). This CDR3 is 16 amino acids long. The CDR3 sequence: CASSVVAGNMYNEQFF. In DNA form, the CDR3 reads TGTGCCAGTAGTGTAGTAGCGGGGAATATGTACAATGAGCAGTTCTTC.

The chain recombines TRBV10-1 with TRBJ2-2; a possible D gene is TRBD1 (6 bases). CDR1 WNHNN and CDR2 SYGVQD come from the germline V gene (reference sequence). With 6 bases removed from V and 6 bases from J, the gap between germline ends came to 20 bases. The CDR3 is 16 amino acids. CDR3 in amino acids: CASRSDSLWSPGELFF. The CDR3 bases are TGCGCCAGCAGATCGGACAGTCTGTGGTCCCCCGGGGAGCTGTTTTTT.

This chain connects TRBV28 to TRBJ2-1; TRBD2 matches at 8 bases. CDR1 MDHEN and CDR2 SYDVKM come from the germline V gene. CDR3 length: 14 amino acids. Unmatched junction bases numbered 10, after V lost 6 bases and J lost 9 bases. The CDR3 sequence: CASSYGRGGVEQFF. DNA of the CDR3: TGTGCCAGCAGCTACGGCCGGGGGGGGGTTGAGCAGTTCTTC.